One and the same sample provided the 28 T cell receptor beta chains below, sequenced in a study of blood T cell repertoires in COVID-19. TCRdb's table, derived via immunoSEQ multiplex PCR, lists solely in-frame clones and lacks some. The table records 100,000 to 150,000 clones, about four fifths of them present only once. The material sequenced was peripheral blood. The receptors derive from a man in his sixties or seventies with acute or convalescent COVID-19.

This sequence joins TRBV30 and TRBJ1-2; 8 positions match TRBD1. This CDR3 comprises 13 residues. V lost 2 bases to trimming and J lost 4 bases; unmatched junction nucleotides: 3. Germline lookup yields CDR1 GTSNPN and CDR2 SVGIG (reference sequence). The CDR3 DNA is TGTGCCTGGAGTCCCGACAGGGGCTATGGCTACACCTTC. Amino acid sequence: CAWSPDRGYGYTF.

This rearrangement joins TRBV6-2 or TRBV6-3 to TRBJ2-3; 8 bases are a match to TRBD2. CDR1 is MNHEY, CDR2 SVGEGT, per germline. CDR3 size: 16 residues. V trimming: 0 bases; J trimming: 3 bases; junction bases outside the gene matches: 5. Written as DNA, the CDR3 is TGTGCCAGCAGTTACTCAGCGGGGGCTGCTACAGATACGCAGTATTTT. Translated, it gives CASSYSAGAATDTQYF.

J is TRBJ1-1 and V is TRBV2; TRBD1 matches 12 bases. Losses at the gene ends were 8 bases for V and 4 bases for J; bases not matched to a gene: 14. This CDR3 is built from 17 residues. The germline V gene encodes CDR1 SNHLY and CDR2 FYNNEI. For the CDR3, the DNA is TGTGCCAGCCACCTGGGACAGGGGGCCGGAACAGGCACTGAAGCTTTCTTT. It codes for CASHLGQGAGTGTEAFF.

A note on this clone: Other DNA sequences in the sample encode the same CDR3. This chain joins TRBV12-3 or TRBV12-4 and TRBJ2-7, with TRBD1 as a possible D gene (6 bases). The CDR3 has 12 amino acids. The V end was cut by 6 bases, the J end by 4 bases, with 10 bases between. Here the CDR3 reads CASSPTGYEQYF. In DNA form, the CDR3 reads TGTGCCAGCAGCCCGACAGGTTACGAGCAGTACTTC.

The chain joins TRBV2 to TRBJ1-3, with 9 bases that match TRBD1. CDR3 length: 14 amino acids. V was clipped by 9 bases and J by 3 bases; unmatched bases: 6. In germline, CDR1 is SNHLY, CDR2 FYNNEI. Here the CDR3 reads CARTGTGLGNTIYF. DNA for the CDR3: TGTGCCAGAACCGGGACAGGGCTTGGAAACACCATATATTTT.

The chain joins TRBV4-3 to TRBJ1-3, with D possibly TRBD1 on 5 matching bases. The V end was cut by 4 bases, the J end by 0 bases, with 10 bases between. This CDR3 is 15 amino acids long. Per germline, CDR1 LGHNA and CDR2 YSLEER. The DNA for the CDR3 is TGCGCCAGCAGCCCCGGGGGGTCCTCTGGAAACACCATATATTTT. Translated: CASSPGGSSGNTIYF.

The gene calls are TRBV6-6 and TRBJ1-5, with D possibly matching TRBD1 (5 bases). Trimming left V 7 bases short and J 6 bases short, with 16 bases between. CDR1 is MNHNY, CDR2 SVGAGI, per germline (reference sequence). The CDR3 has 14 residues. In DNA, the CDR3 is TGTGCCAGCATTCCTGGGGCAGGGTTTCAGCCCCAGCATTTT. This translates into CASIPGAGFQPQHF.

The chain links TRBV12-3 or TRBV12-4 to TRBJ1-2; 7 bases fit TRBD1. The CDR3 contains 13 residues. Unmatched junction bases numbered 5, after V lost 6 bases and J lost 4 bases. The CDR3 sequence: CASSPDRIYGYTF. CDR3 coding DNA: TGTGCCAGCAGCCCGGACAGGATCTATGGCTACACCTTC.

The genes are TRBV18 and TRBJ1-1; D possibly corresponds to TRBD1 (5 bases). Germline V gene data show CDR1 as KGHSH and CDR2 as LQKENI. The CDR3 totals 13 residues. V lost 5 bases, J lost 7 bases, and 14 bases lay in between. CDR3 in amino acids: CASSSIDRIEAFF. The DNA for the CDR3 is TGTGCCAGCTCATCGATAGACAGAATTGAAGCTTTCTTT.

This clone was seen only a few times. The V gene is TRBV3-1 (or the pseudogene TRBV3-2), the J gene TRBJ1-3; D not certain. The germline V and J ends were trimmed by 4 bases and 1 base, with 17 bases remaining between them. The V gene's germline CDR1 is LGHDT and CDR2 YNNKEL (reference sequence). The CDR3 length is 17 residues. The CDR3 loop reads CASSLRLQSVSGNTIYF. CDR3 DNA: TGTGCCAGCAGCCTCAGACTCCAGTCAGTTTCTGGAAACACCATATATTTT.

V usage is TRBV5-5 and J usage is TRBJ1-1; no reliable D call. Per the germline V gene, CDR1 is SGHKS and CDR2 is YYEKEE (reference sequence). Deletions cut 3 bases from V and 1 base from J, with 10 bases between. This CDR3 contains 14 residues. CDR3 in amino acids: CASSWQDRNTEAFF. CDR3 nucleotide sequence: TGTGCCAGCAGCTGGCAGGATAGGAACACTGAAGCTTTCTTT.

This chain uses TRBV7-8 with TRBJ1-2; weak D call: TRBD1 (6 bases). V was trimmed by 6 bases and J by 4 bases, leaving 21 bases between them. The CDR3 is 16 residues long. Per the germline V gene, CDR1 is SGHVS and CDR2 is FQNEAQ. CDR3 amino acids: CASSWGGRSLSYGYTF. CDR3 bases: TGTGCCAGCAGTTGGGGGGGCAGGTCCCTTTCCTATGGCTACACCTTC.

This chain links TRBV5-1 with TRBJ2-1; D may be TRBD1 (6 bases). V was cut by 4 bases and J by 0 bases, with 14 bases left in between. The CDR3 is 16 amino acids. From germline, CDR1 is SGHRS and CDR2 YFSETQ. The CDR3 DNA follows: TGCGCCAGCAGCACCAATACAGGGAGCTCCTACAATGAGCAGTTCTTC. Protein product: CASSTNTGSSYNEQFF. Complete variable domain (other parts from reference TRBV5-1 and TRBJ2-1): KAGVTQTPRYLIKTRGQQVTLSCSPISGHRSVSWYQQTPGQGLQFLFEYFSETQRNKGNFPGRFSGRQFSNSRSEMNVSTLELGDSALYLCASSTNTGSSYNEQFFGPGTRLTVL.

J is TRBJ2-3 and V is TRBV5-1; 9 nucleotides line up with TRBD2. With V trimmed by 6 bases and J by 5 bases, 13 bases remained unmatched. The CDR3 covers 16 residues. Germline CDR1 is SGHRS and CDR2 is YFSETQ. CDR3 residues: CASTLLGGGAEDTQYF. The CDR3 DNA is TGCGCCAGCACCCTCCTTGGCGGGGGGGCCGAAGATACGCAGTATTTT.

V gene TRBV2 combines with J gene TRBJ1-1; D is undetermined. CDR3 length: 14 residues. Germline V CDR1 and CDR2: SNHLY, FYNNEI. V lost 4 bases to trimming and J lost 4 bases, with 13 bases between them. The CDR3 DNA is TGTGCCAGCAGTGCCCCAGGATACCGCACTGAAGCTTTCTTT. The encoded protein is CASSAPGYRTEAFF.

The genes are TRBV19 and TRBJ2-3; possible D gene TRBD2, 7 bases. Germline V gene lookup returns CDR1 LNHDA and CDR2 SQIVND (reference sequence). There are 15 residues in the CDR3. V was shortened by 1 base and J by 1 base, with 9 bases between the two germline ends. The CDR3 sequence: CASSIAGGRTDTQYF. The CDR3 DNA reads TGTGCCAGTAGTATAGCCGGGGGGCGCACAGATACGCAGTATTTT.

The gene calls are TRBV5-4 and TRBJ1-1; TRBD1 matches 7 bases. V gave up 5 bases and J gave up 2 bases; unmatched junction bases: 6. The CDR3 totals 14 residues. Germline CDR1 reads SGHNT; CDR2 reads YYREEE (reference sequence). As DNA, the CDR3 is TGTGCCAGCAGAAAGGGGACAGAAAACACTGAAGCTTTCTTT. Translating gives CASRKGTENTEAFF.

The gene calls are TRBV5-1 and TRBJ2-5, with 8 bases lining up with TRBD1. Germline CDR1 and CDR2: SGHRS and YFSETQ. The junction had 6 bases not matched to a gene; V was cut back by 7 bases and J by 1 base. The CDR3 spans 14 residues. CDR3 region: CASGMTGAQETQYF. In DNA, the CDR3 is TGCGCCAGCGGAATGACAGGGGCCCAAGAGACCCAGTACTTC.

This clone was seen just once. The chain is built from TRBV18 and TRBJ1-2; 7 bases fit TRBD1. The CDR3 extends over 14 amino acids. Germline V gene sequence: CDR1 KGHSH, CDR2 LQKENI. V shed 2 bases and J 4 bases; nucleotides not matched to a gene: 4. CDR3 in DNA: TGTGCCAGCTCACCAGGACAGGAGCGCTATGGCTACACCTTC. Its protein product is CASSPGQERYGYTF.

DNA for the CDR3: TGTGCCAGCTCAGTCTATAATTCACCCCTCCACTTT. Amino acid sequence: CASSVYNSPLHF. This chain connects TRBV27 to TRBJ1-6; the D is unclear. There are 12 residues in the CDR3. V was cut by 8 bases and J by 3 bases, with 5 bases left in between. The germline V gene encodes CDR1 MNHEY and CDR2 SMNVEV (reference sequence).

In its sample, this clone was seen a few times. The CDR3 nucleotides read TGTGCCAGCAGTCTCTTGAACACTGAAGCTTTCTTT. This codes for CASSLLNTEAFF. The chain combines TRBV6-5 with TRBJ1-1; D not resolved. The germline gives CDR1 MNHEY, CDR2 SVGAGI. Trimming shortened V by 5 bases and J by 0 bases, and 4 bases separated the two germline ends. The CDR3 spans 12 residues.

The J gene is TRBJ2-5, the V gene TRBV14; 9 nucleotides agree with TRBD1. V dropped 2 bases and J dropped 4; count of bases not matched to a gene: 5. Germline CDR1 is SGHDN and CDR2 is FVKESK. The CDR3 contains 15 residues. CDR3 residues: CASSQPTGGLETQYF. The DNA for the CDR3 is TGTGCCAGCAGCCAACCGACAGGGGGGTTAGAGACCCAGTACTTC.

This clone is a singleton in its sample. V gene TRBV27 combines with J gene TRBJ2-5; maybe TRBD1 (6 bases). The germline V and J ends were trimmed by 6 bases and 5 bases, with 19 bases remaining between them. Germline V gene data show CDR1 as MNHEY and CDR2 as SMNVEV (reference sequence). This CDR3 is built from 15 residues. This CDR3 is CASREQGYRRETQYF. In nucleotides, the CDR3 is TGTGCCAGCAGGGAACAGGGATACCGGAGGGAGACCCAGTACTTC.

This chain uses TRBV19 with TRBJ1-1; D remains unclear. Trimming stripped 3 bases from V and 7 bases from J, with 9 bases between. CDR3 length: 12 residues. Germline CDR1 LNHDA, CDR2 SQIVND (reference sequence). The chain's CDR3 is CASSMARREAFF. CDR3 sequence (DNA): TGTGCCAGTAGTATGGCCCGCCGTGAAGCTTTCTTT.

The genes are TRBV5-1 and TRBJ1-3; D remains unclear. V lost 4 bases and J lost 1, with 12 bases in between. Germline lookup yields CDR1 SGHRS and CDR2 YFSETQ. The CDR3 runs 15 residues. The DNA of the CDR3 is TGCGCCAGCAGCACGGAGGGAATATCTGGAAACACCATATATTTT. The encoded protein is CASSTEGISGNTIYF.

Only one count was recorded for this clone. The chain recombines TRBV4-3 with TRBJ2-1; 11 positions match TRBD2. Germline values: CDR1 LGHNA, CDR2 YSLEER. The CDR3 loop spans 15 amino acids. V lost 4 bases to trimming and J lost 6 bases; unmatched junction nucleotides: 5. DNA of the CDR3: TGCGCCAGCAGCCCTCTAGCGGGGGGTTTCAATGAGCAGTTCTTC. The encoded protein is CASSPLAGGFNEQFF.

The chain carries TRBV5-8 and TRBJ1-5; D remains unclear. The CDR3 consists of 15 residues. The germline CDR1 and CDR2 sequences are SGHTS and YDEGEE. V shed 2 bases and J shed 7 bases, with 16 bases lying between them. The CDR3 loop reads CASSFFLEGGQPQHF. The CDR3 nucleotides read TGTGCCAGCAGCTTTTTCCTCGAGGGAGGCCAGCCCCAGCATTTT. Variable domain in full (rest from reference TRBV5-8 and TRBJ1-5): EAGVTQSPTHLIKTRGQQATLRCSPISGHTSVYWYQQALGLGLQFLLWYDEGEERNRGNFPPRFSGRQFPNYSSELNVNALELEDSALYLCASSFFLEGGQPQHFGDGTRLSIL.

A few counts support this clone. The genes are TRBV5-1 and TRBJ1-4, with 7 bases lining up with TRBD1. This CDR3 has 17 residues. The trim removed 0 bases at V and 3 bases at J, leaving 8 bases unmatched. Germline values: CDR1 SGHRS, CDR2 YFSETQ. CDR3 nucleotide sequence: TGCGCCAGCAGCTTGGGACCCACAGGGGCCCCTAATGAAAAACTGTTTTTT. Translated: CASSLGPTGAPNEKLFF.